Listed below are T cell receptor beta chains from one sample, sequenced in a study of cytomegalovirus exposure and HLA in healthy donors. Repertoires were generated with immunoSEQ multiplex PCR, while TCRdb's copy carries only in-frame clones and drops some. Among over 150,000 clones listed, approximately 78% were seen once. Sequencing was done on a sample of PBMCs. Receptor source: a young woman in good health and CMV-seropositive. Each CDR3 is given with its conserved first and last residue. Fields, in order: clone size, J gene, CDR3 length, V gene, D gene, CDR3 DNA, CDR3 protein. D genes are given only for firm matches. Expanded clones are given a class, and other clones once, few, many or no size at all.

>NA|TRBJ2-2|15|TRBV6-6|NA
TGTGCCAGCAGTTACCTCGGACAGAACACCGGGGAGCTGTTTTTT
CASSYLGQNTGELFF
>NA|TRBJ1-4|15|TRBV5-1|TRBD1
TGCGCCAGCAGCTTGGCCGCGGGGACAGATGAAAAACTGTTTTTT
CASSLAAGTDEKLFF
>NA|TRBJ2-1|14|TRBV5-1|TRBD1
TGCGCCAGCAGCTTGGGACAGGGGATCGATGAGCAGTTCTTC
CASSLGQGIDEQFF
>once|TRBJ2-1|14|TRBV27|NA
TGTGCCAGCAGTTTACAGGACTTGATCAATGAGCAGTTCTTC
CASSLQDLINEQFF
>NA|TRBJ2-7|13|TRBV27|NA
TGTGCCAGCAGCCCCCGGGGTCTCTACGAGCAGTACTTC
CASSPRGLYEQYF
>NA|TRBJ1-1|16|TRBV5-1|TRBD1
TGCGCCAGCAGACGGGACAGGGTCGGGTTGGACACTGAAGCTTTCTTT
CASRRDRVGLDTEAFF
>NA|TRBJ1-2|17|TRBV4-3|TRBD1
TGCGCCAGCAGCCAAGGGGCGGGACAGGGGGCGGACTATGGCTACACCTTC
CASSQGAGQGADYGYTF
>NA|TRBJ2-7|14|TRBV28|NA
TGTGCCAGCAGTTTTCGTAGCCTTTGGTACGAGCAGTACTTC
CASSFRSLWYEQYF
>NA|TRBJ2-7|13|TRBV9|NA
TGTGCCAGCAGTGGAGGGGTGGTATCGGAGCAGTACTTC
CASSGGVVSEQYF
>NA|TRBJ1-2|15|TRBV4-2|TRBD1
TGTGCCAGCAGCGCCGACAGGGGGCCAAAGAATGGCTACACCTTC
CASSADRGPKNGYTF
>NA|TRBJ2-3|16|TRBV9|NA
TGTGCCAGCAGCGCTTTAGGGGGGGGGCCGAGAGATACGCAGTATTTT
CASSALGGGPRDTQYF
>NA|TRBJ2-5|15|TRBV19|TRBD2
TGTGCCAGTAGTATCTCCCCGGGGGGGGTTGAGACCCAGTACTTC
CASSISPGGVETQYF
>NA|TRBJ2-5|16|TRBV11-2|TRBD1
TGTGCCAGCAGCTCAGGGGGACAGGGGTCTCCGGAGACCCAGTACTTC
CASSSGGQGSPETQYF
>NA|TRBJ1-5|16|TRBV19|NA
TGTGCCAGTAGTCTAGACAGGCCAAATAGCAATCAGCCCCAGCATTTT
CASSLDRPNSNQPQHF
>NA|TRBJ1-1|12|TRBV6-5|NA
TGTGCCAGCAGCAGGATGAACACTGAAGCTTTCTTT
CASSRMNTEAFF
>NA|TRBJ2-3|13|TRBV7-9|NA
TGTGCCAGCAGCTTTTCTGGCACAGATACGCAGTATTTT
CASSFSGTDTQYF
>once|TRBJ2-3|14|TRBV16|NA
TGTGCCAGCAGCCAATACCAGAGCACAGATACGCAGTATTTT
CASSQYQSTDTQYF
>NA|TRBJ1-2|15|TRBV7-2|TRBD1
TGTGCCAGCAGCTTTAAGGGGGCTGGTAACTATGGCTACACCTTC
CASSFKGAGNYGYTF
>NA|TRBJ2-1|13|TRBV6-5|NA
TGTGCCAGCGCCCCCGCACAATCGAATGAGCAGTTCTTC
CASAPAQSNEQFF
>NA|TRBJ2-4|15|TRBV6-5|NA
TGTGCCAGCAGTTACGGGCGCCTAGCCAAAAACATTCAGTACTTC
CASSYGRLAKNIQYF
>NA|TRBJ1-1|13|TRBV19|TRBD1
TGTGCCAGTAGTCTGGGACAGGGCACAGAAGCTTTCTTT
CASSLGQGTEAFF
>once|TRBJ1-6|14|TRBV11-2|NA
TGTGCCAGCAGCTTAGCGGGAGGGGATTCACCCCTCCACTTT
CASSLAGGDSPLHF
>NA|TRBJ2-1|18|TRBV19|TRBD2
TGTGCCAGTAGTATATACGCTAGCGGGGGGGCGGGGTACAATGAGCAGTTCTTC
CASSIYASGGAGYNEQFF
>NA|TRBJ2-5|15|TRBV2|TRBD1
TGTGCCAGCAGCCACACCCAAGGGGGCGCGGAGACCCAGTACTTC
CASSHTQGGAETQYF
>NA|TRBJ1-1|17|TRBV6-9|NA
TGTGCCAGCAGTTATCCTTACCCGCGACAGATCCGGACTGAAGCTTTCTTT
CASSYPYPRQIRTEAFF
>once|TRBJ2-6|16|TRBV9|NA
TGTGCCAGCAGCGTAACGAGGGTTGAAGGGGCCAACGTCCTGACTTTC
CASSVTRVEGANVLTF
>NA|TRBJ1-4|16|TRBV5-4|NA
TGTGCCAGCAGCTTATCCCCCGATTCGAGGAATGAAAAACTGTTTTTT
CASSLSPDSRNEKLFF
>NA|TRBJ1-4|14|TRBV7-9|NA
TGTGCCAGCAGCTGGACAGCGCTTAATGAAAAACTGTTTTTT
CASSWTALNEKLFF
>NA|TRBJ2-7|14|TRBV11-2|TRBD2
TGTGCCAGCAGGCCGTGGGGGGGTAGCTACGAGCAGTACTTC
CASRPWGGSYEQYF
>NA|TRBJ2-7|13|TRBV29-1|TRBD1
TGCAGCGTTACCGGGACAGTTAACGACGAGCAGTACTTC
CSVTGTVNDEQYF
>NA|TRBJ2-2|16|TRBV9|TRBD2
TGTGCCAGCAGCGGGACTAGCGGGGCCGACACCGGGGAGCTGTTTTTT
CASSGTSGADTGELFF
>once|TRBJ2-7|14|TRBV18|TRBD2
TGTGCCAGCTCACCCGGGACTAGATTGGACGAGCAGTACTTC
CASSPGTRLDEQYF
>few|TRBJ1-4|15|TRBV7-2|TRBD1
TGTGCCAGCAGCCCATTGGGACAGGGTAATGAAAAACTGTTTTTT
CASSPLGQGNEKLFF
>NA|TRBJ1-1|19|TRBV5-8|NA
TGTGCCAGCAGCTTGGTCGGGAGGCCTAACGCCAGGGGCCCCGGTGAAGCTTTCTTT
CASSLVGRPNARGPGEAFF
>NA|TRBJ2-5|16|TRBV5-1|TRBD2
TGCGCCAGCAGCTTGGAACTGAGCGGGGGGACAGAGACCCAGTACTTC
CASSLELSGGTETQYF